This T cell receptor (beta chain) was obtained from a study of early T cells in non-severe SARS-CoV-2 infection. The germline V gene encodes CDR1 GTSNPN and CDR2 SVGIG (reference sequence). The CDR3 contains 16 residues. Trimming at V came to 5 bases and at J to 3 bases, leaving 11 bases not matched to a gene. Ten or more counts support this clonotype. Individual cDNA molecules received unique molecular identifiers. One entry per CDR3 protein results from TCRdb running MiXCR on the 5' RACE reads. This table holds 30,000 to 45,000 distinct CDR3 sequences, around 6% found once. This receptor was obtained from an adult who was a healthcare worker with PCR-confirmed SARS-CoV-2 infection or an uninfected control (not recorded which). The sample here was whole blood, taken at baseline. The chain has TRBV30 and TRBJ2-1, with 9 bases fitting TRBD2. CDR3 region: CAWEYLAGVGYNEQFF. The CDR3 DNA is TGTGCCTGGGAATACTTAGCGGGAGTCGGCTACAATGAGCAGTTCTTC.